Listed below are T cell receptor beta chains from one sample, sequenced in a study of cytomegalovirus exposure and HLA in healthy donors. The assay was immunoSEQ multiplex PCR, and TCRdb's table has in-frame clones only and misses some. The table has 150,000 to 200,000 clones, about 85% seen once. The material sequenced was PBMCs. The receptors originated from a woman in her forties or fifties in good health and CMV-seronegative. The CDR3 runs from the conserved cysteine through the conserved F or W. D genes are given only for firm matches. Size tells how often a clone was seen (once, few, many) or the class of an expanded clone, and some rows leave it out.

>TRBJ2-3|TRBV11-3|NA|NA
CASSFNTDTQYF
TGTGCCAGCAGCTTCAACACAGATACGCAGTATTTT
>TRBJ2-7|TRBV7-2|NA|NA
CASSAPTGSAPYEQYF
TGTGCCAGCAGCGCCCCGACAGGATCGGCGCCCTACGAGCAGTACTTC
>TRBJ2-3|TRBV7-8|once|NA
CASSLARGSLISSTDTQYF
TGTGCCAGCAGCTTAGCTCGGGGGTCCTTAATATCTAGCACAGATACGCAGTATTTT
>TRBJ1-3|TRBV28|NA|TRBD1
CASSLGQLGNTIYF
TGTGCCAGCAGTTTGGGACAGTTAGGAAACACCATATATTTT
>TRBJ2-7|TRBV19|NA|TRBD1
CASSDRDSTYEQYF
TGTGCCAGTAGCGACCGGGACAGTACCTACGAGCAGTACTTC
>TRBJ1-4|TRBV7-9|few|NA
CASSLYREQEKLFF
TGTGCCAGCAGCTTGTACAGGGAGCAGGAAAAACTGTTTTTT
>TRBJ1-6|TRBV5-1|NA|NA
CASSLHDRRSSYNSPLHF
TGCGCCAGCAGCTTGCATGACAGGAGGAGCTCCTATAATTCACCCCTCCACTTT
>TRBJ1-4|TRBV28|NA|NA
CASSTTLVGVVTNEKLFF
TGTGCCAGCAGCACCACCTTGGTAGGGGTCGTAACTAATGAAAAACTGTTTTTT
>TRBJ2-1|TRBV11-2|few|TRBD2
CASSLGGGRAGSNEQFF
TGTGCCAGCAGCTTAGGCGGCGGGAGGGCCGGGTCCAATGAGCAGTTCTTC
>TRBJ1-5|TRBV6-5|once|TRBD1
CASSYGTAVQPQHF
TGTGCCAGCAGTTACGGGACAGCCGTTCAGCCCCAGCATTTT
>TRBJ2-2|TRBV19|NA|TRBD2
CASMGTSGRNRAGELFF
TGTGCCAGTATGGGGACTAGCGGGAGGAACAGAGCCGGGGAGCTGTTTTTT
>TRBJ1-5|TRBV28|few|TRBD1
CATEDRELYSNQPQHF
TGTGCCACCGAGGACAGGGAATTGTATAGCAATCAGCCCCAGCATTTT
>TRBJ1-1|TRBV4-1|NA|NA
CASSHLEGMNTEAFF
TGCGCCAGCAGCCATTTGGAGGGGATGAACACTGAAGCTTTCTTT
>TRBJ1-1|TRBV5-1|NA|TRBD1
CASSSRDRLNTEAFF
TGCGCCAGCAGCTCCCGGGACAGGTTGAACACTGAAGCTTTCTTT
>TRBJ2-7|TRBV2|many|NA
CASSTLGVYEQYF
TGTGCCAGCAGTACCTTAGGGGTCTACGAGCAGTACTTC
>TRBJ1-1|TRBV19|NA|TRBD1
CASRDRGGTEAFF
TGTGCCAGTAGGGACAGGGGTGGCACTGAAGCTTTCTTT
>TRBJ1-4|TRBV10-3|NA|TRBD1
CAISESGQGSTNEKLFF
TGTGCCATCAGTGAGTCAGGACAGGGGTCCACTAATGAAAAACTGTTTTTT
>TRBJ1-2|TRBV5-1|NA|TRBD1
CASSRSQTGTERRYGYTF
TGCGCCAGCAGCCGGAGCCAGACAGGGACAGAGCGTCGCTATGGCTACACCTTC
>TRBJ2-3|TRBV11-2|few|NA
CASTSAGDTQYF
TGTGCCAGCACCTCAGCGGGAGATACGCAGTATTTT
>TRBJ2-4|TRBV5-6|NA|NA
CASSLQGPGIQYF
TGTGCCAGCAGCTTGCAGGGCCCCGGAATTCAGTACTTC
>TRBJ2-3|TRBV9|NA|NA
CASSGGPDTQYF
TGTGCCAGCAGTGGGGGCCCGGATACGCAGTATTTT
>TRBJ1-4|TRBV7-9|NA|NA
CASSRDRTTNEKLFF
TGTGCCAGCAGCCGAGACAGAACAACTAATGAAAAACTGTTTTTT
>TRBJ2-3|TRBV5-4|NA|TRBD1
CASSKGAASTDTQYF
TGTGCCAGCTCTAAGGGGGCCGCTAGCACAGATACGCAGTATTTT
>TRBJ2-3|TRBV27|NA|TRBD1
CASSFYRGSGTDTQYF
TGTGCCAGCAGTTTCTACAGGGGATCAGGCACAGATACGCAGTATTTT
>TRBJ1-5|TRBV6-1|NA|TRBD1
CASSEHRGQPQHF
TGTGCCAGCAGTGAACACAGGGGTCAGCCCCAGCATTTT
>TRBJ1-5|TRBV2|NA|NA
CASRETGVFSNQPQHF
TGTGCCAGCAGGGAAACCGGGGTTTTTAGCAATCAGCCCCAGCATTTT
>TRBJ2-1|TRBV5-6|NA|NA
CASSLRGVGGLYNEQFF
TGTGCCAGCAGCTTGCGAGGGGTCGGGGGACTCTACAATGAGCAGTTCTTC
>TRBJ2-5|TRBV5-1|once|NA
CASSLVWTPEETQYF
TGCGCCAGCAGCTTGGTCTGGACACCTGAAGAGACCCAGTACTTC
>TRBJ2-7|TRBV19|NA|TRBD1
CASRETGAREQYF
TGTGCCAGTAGGGAGACAGGGGCTCGAGAGCAGTACTTC
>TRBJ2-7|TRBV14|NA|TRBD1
CASSRRTGGLEEQYF
TGTGCCAGCAGCCGAAGGACAGGGGGCTTAGAAGAGCAGTACTTC
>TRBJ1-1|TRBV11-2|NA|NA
CASSFGQEAFF
TGTGCCAGCAGCTTTGGACAGGAAGCTTTCTTT
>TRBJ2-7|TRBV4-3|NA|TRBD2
CASSRAAGGTYEQYF
TGCGCCAGCAGCCGTGCCGCGGGGGGGACGTACGAGCAGTACTTC
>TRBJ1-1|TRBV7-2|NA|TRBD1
CASRPGTGDTEAFF
TGTGCCAGCAGACCCGGGACAGGGGACACTGAAGCTTTCTTT
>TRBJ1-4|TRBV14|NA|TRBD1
CASSLGQGIGNEKLFF
TGTGCCAGCAGCCTTGGACAGGGGATCGGTAATGAAAAACTGTTTTTT
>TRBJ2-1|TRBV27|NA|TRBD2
CASSSKPSGSLYNEQFF
TGTGCCAGCAGTTCCAAACCTAGCGGGAGTTTGTACAATGAGCAGTTCTTC
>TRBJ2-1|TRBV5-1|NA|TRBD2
CASSLEASGYNEQFF
TGCGCCAGCAGCTTGGAGGCTAGCGGGTACAATGAGCAGTTCTTC
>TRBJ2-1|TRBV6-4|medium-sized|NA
CASSDSSDNEQFF
TGTGCCAGCAGTGACTCGTCAGACAATGAGCAGTTCTTC
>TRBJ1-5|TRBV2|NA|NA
CASKRAGVRNQPQHF
TGTGCCAGCAAACGGGCAGGGGTTCGGAATCAGCCCCAGCATTTT
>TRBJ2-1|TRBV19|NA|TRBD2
CASSITLGGRGYNEQFF
TGTGCCAGTAGTATAACCCTTGGCGGGAGGGGTTACAATGAGCAGTTCTTC
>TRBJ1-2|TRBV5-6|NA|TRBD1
CASSLRLGTASNYGYTF
TGTGCCAGCAGCCTAAGGCTCGGGACAGCTAGTAACTATGGCTACACCTTC
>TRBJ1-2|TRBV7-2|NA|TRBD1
CASSVTGVHGYTF
TGTGCCAGCAGCGTTACAGGGGTGCATGGCTACACCTTC
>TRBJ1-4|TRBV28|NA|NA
CASSSLGQRGANEKLFF
TGTGCCAGCAGTTCTCTCGGACAGCGAGGGGCTAATGAAAAACTGTTTTTT
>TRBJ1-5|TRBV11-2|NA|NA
CASSLSISNQPQHF
TGTGCCAGCAGCTTATCCATTAGCAATCAGCCCCAGCATTTT
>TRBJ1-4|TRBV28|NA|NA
CASSSGGWEKLFF
TGTGCCAGCAGTTCCGGTGGTTGGGAAAAACTGTTTTTT
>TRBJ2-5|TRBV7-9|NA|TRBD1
CSSSLALQGQETQYF
TGTTCCAGCAGCTTAGCGTTACAGGGGCAAGAGACCCAGTACTTC
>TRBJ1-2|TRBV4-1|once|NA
CASSQDFGQRRDYGYTF
TGCGCCAGCAGCCAAGATTTCGGTCAGAGGCGTGACTATGGCTACACCTTC
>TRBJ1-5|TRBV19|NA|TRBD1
CASTILGTGGALNQPQHF
TGTGCCAGTACCATCCTAGGGACAGGGGGCGCATTAAATCAGCCCCAGCATTTT
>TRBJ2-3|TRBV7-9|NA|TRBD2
CASSPIAGGADTQYF
TGTGCCAGCAGCCCTATAGCGGGAGGGGCAGATACGCAGTATTTT
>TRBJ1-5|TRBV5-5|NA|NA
CASSLLPTGGNQPQHF
TGTGCCAGCAGCTTACTCCCGACAGGAGGCAATCAGCCCCAGCATTTT
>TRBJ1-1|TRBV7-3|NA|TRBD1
CASSTGAGSTEAFF
TGTGCCAGCAGCACAGGGGCAGGGTCCACTGAAGCTTTCTTT
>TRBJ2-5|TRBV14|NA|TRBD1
CASSQEGLRGREETQYF
TGTGCCAGCAGCCAAGAGGGTCTCAGGGGGCGCGAAGAGACCCAGTACTTC
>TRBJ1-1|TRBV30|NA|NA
CAWSPSGNEAFF
TGTGCCTGGAGTCCCTCCGGGAATGAAGCTTTCTTT